The clone carrying this TCR beta chain was counted many times. Its specificity is unknown. TCRdb ran MiXCR on the 5' RACE reads and lists one entry per CDR3 protein. Seen here are 140,000 to 150,000 distinct CDR3 sequences, roughly 19% observed once, and the top ten hold under 2.5%. V dropped 0 bases and J dropped 7; count of bases not matched to a gene: 5. Looked up from germline, CDR1 is SGHRS and CDR2 is YFSETQ. This CDR3 is 15 amino acids long. This entry is derived from a study of T-cell memory formation after mild COVID-19. Regarding the study as a whole: Mostly located in CM and EM were contracting CD4+ clones, with contracting CD8+ clones located in EMRA.

The sequencing input was PBMCs or a T cell subset sorted from them (not recorded which). The TCR comes from an adult woman who had mild COVID-19 (a few samples of this study predate the infection). Cell type and time point are not known. The V gene is TRBV5-1, the J gene TRBJ2-1, with 9 bases identical to TRBD1. The CDR3 spells CASSLAGTGSNEQFF. DNA for the CDR3: TGCGCCAGCAGCTTGGCGGGGACAGGGTCAAATGAGCAGTTCTTC.